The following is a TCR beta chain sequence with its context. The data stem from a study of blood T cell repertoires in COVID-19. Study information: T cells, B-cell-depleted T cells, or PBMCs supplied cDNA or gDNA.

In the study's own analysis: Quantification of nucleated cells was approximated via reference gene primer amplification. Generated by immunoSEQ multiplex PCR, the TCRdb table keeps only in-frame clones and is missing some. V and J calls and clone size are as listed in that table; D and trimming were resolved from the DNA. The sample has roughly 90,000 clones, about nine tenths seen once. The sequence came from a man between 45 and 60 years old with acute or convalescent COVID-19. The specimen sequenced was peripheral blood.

CDR3 sequence reads: CATSDRYRAGANVLTF. The CDR3 region has the DNA TGTGCCACCAGTGATCGATACAGGGCCGGGGCCAACGTCCTGACTTTC. The rearrangement joins TRBV24-1 to TRBJ2-6, with D maybe TRBD1 (6 bases). Germline CDR1 is KGHDR and CDR2 is SFDVKD. V lost 3 bases and J 4 bases, leaving 12 bases between the germline ends. The CDR3 sequence is 16 residues long.